The 32 T cell receptor beta chains below come from one sample, sequenced in a study of beta chain features in type 1 diabetes listed by TCRdb under 2018. Library creation used the immunoSEQ multiplex PCR assay. The High Capacity cDNA Reverse Transcription Kit was used to reverse transcribe all of the isolated RNA, meaning that expressed TCRB transcripts were what got sequenced. The source is immuneACCESS, and TCRdb retained only in-frame sequences with V and J called. Part of the clones is not carried over; for the studies checked, unresolved V genes explain less than half of this, and the remainder is unexplained. This sample gives some 900,000 clones in total; roughly 15% of them show up just once. The ten largest clonotypes hold about 0.02% of the sample. Sample: naive CD4+ T cells from blood. The cell subset or site label corresponds to: true naive CD4+ T cells. These receptors were taken from a woman in her late teens or twenties in good health.

The chain uses TRBV14 and TRBJ2-3; either TRBD1 or TRBD2 may fit D (5 bases each). V lost 4 bases, J lost 3 bases, and 23 bases lay in between. Per germline, CDR1 SGHDN and CDR2 FVKESK. The CDR3 has 18 residues. The CDR3 loop reads CASSLRDLGVGWTDTQYF. CDR3 bases: TGTGCCAGCAGCCTTCGCGATCTGGGGGTTGGCTGGACAGATACGCAGTATTTT.

This clone was recorded a few times. The CDR3 loop reads CASSQWTGSVAGELFF. The CDR3 DNA sequence: TGTGCCAGCAGTCAATGGACAGGGTCGGTCGCCGGGGAGCTGTTTTTT. The genes are TRBV28 and TRBJ2-2, with TRBD1 identical over 8 bases. Germline trimming cut 5 bases from V and 6 bases from J; bases unmatched to any gene: 11. The length of the CDR3 is 16 residues. Germline CDR1 is MDHEN and CDR2 is SYDVKM.

This clone was counted between two and nine times. The chain carries TRBV7-8 and TRBJ1-5, with 10 positions matching TRBD1. Germline V lookup: CDR1 SGHVS, CDR2 FQNEAQ. The CDR3 totals 16 residues. V shed 6 bases, J shed 0 bases, and the junction held 5 bases outside the gene matches. In nucleotides, the CDR3 is TGTGCCAGCAGGAGGGACAGGGGAGGTAGCAATCAGCCCCAGCATTTT. This encodes CASRRDRGGSNQPQHF.

A note on this clone: Other DNA variants within this sample encode the same CDR3. The genes are TRBV5-4 and TRBJ2-3; D is perhaps TRBD1 (5 bases). The length of the CDR3 is 15 residues. V dropped 1 base and J dropped 0 bases, with 9 bases sitting between them. Per the germline V gene, CDR1 is SGHNT and CDR2 is YYREEE (reference sequence). CDR3 region: CASSLYPGSTDTQYF. Written as DNA, the CDR3 is TGTGCCAGCAGCTTGTACCCAGGGAGCACAGATACGCAGTATTTT. The full variable domain, with the rest looked up from reference TRBV5-4 and TRBJ2-3, is ETGVTQSPTHLIKTRGQQVTLRCSSQSGHNTVSWYQQALGQGPQFIFQYYREEENGRGNFPPRFSGLQFPNYSSELNVNALELDDSALYLCASSLYPGSTDTQYFGPGTRLTVL.

This chain links TRBV5-1 with TRBJ2-6, with D possibly being TRBD1 (6 bases). The CDR3 runs 16 residues. The V gene's germline CDR1 is SGHRS and CDR2 YFSETQ. With 1 base removed from V and 3 bases from J, the gap between germline ends came to 11 bases. CDR3 region: CASSLNTGSGANVLTF. CDR3 DNA: TGCGCCAGCAGCTTGAACACAGGGAGTGGGGCCAACGTCCTGACTTTC.

This clone was picked up a small number of times. The chain is built from TRBV5-4 and TRBJ2-2; 10 bases map to TRBD2. V lost 2 bases to trimming and J lost 4 bases; unmatched junction nucleotides: 8. Germline-derived CDR1 and CDR2 are SGHNT and YYREEE (reference sequence). The CDR3 covers 17 residues. Written as DNA, the CDR3 is TGTGCCAGCAGCTTTAGTCTAGCGGGAGCTGGCACCGGGGAGCTGTTTTTT. Its translation is CASSFSLAGAGTGELFF.

The chain recombines TRBV7-9 with TRBJ2-1, with D possibly being TRBD1 (6 bases). Trimming pared 5 bases from V and 3 bases from J, leaving 11 bases between. Germline V gives CDR1 SEHNR, CDR2 FQNEAQ (reference sequence). The CDR3 loop spans 14 amino acids. This CDR3 is CASSLGDIYNEQFF. CDR3 coding DNA: TGTGCCAGCAGCCTGGGGGACATCTACAATGAGCAGTTCTTC. Using reference TRBV7-9 and TRBJ2-1 for the parts outside the CDR3, the full variable domain is DTGVSQNPRHKITKRGQNVTFRCDPISEHNRLYWYRQTLGQGPEFLTYFQNEAQLEKSRLLSDRFSAERPKGSFSTLEIQRTEQGDSAMYLCASSLGDIYNEQFFGPGTRLTVL.

In regard to this clone: This sample includes further DNA sequences coding for the same CDR3. The V and J genes are TRBV7-9 and TRBJ1-5; no clear D gene. CDR3 length: 14 amino acids. Germline loops: CDR1 SEHNR, CDR2 FQNEAQ (reference sequence). V lost 1 base to trimming and J lost 4 bases, with 8 bases between them. CDR3 amino acids: CASSLGTGNQPQHF. The CDR3 nucleotides read TGTGCCAGCAGCTTAGGTACGGGGAATCAGCCCCAGCATTTT.

The chain carries TRBV28 and TRBJ2-5; 15 bases fit TRBD2. V shed 4 bases and J 5 bases; nucleotides not matched to a gene: 2. The CDR3 sequence is 15 residues long. Germline V gene data show CDR1 as MDHEN and CDR2 as SYDVKM. The CDR3 reads CASSWTSGRVETQYF. CDR3 in DNA: TGTGCCAGCAGTTGGACTAGCGGGAGGGTTGAGACCCAGTACTTC.

This clone was counted a few times. The chain links TRBV6-5 to TRBJ1-1, with D possibly TRBD1 on 6 matching bases. V was trimmed by 2 bases and J by 1 base, leaving 11 bases between them. The CDR3 runs 15 residues. CDR1 is MNHEY and CDR2 is SVGAGI in the germline V gene. Here the CDR3 reads CASSYTGTANTEAFF. Here the CDR3 DNA reads TGTGCCAGCAGTTACACAGGGACTGCGAACACTGAAGCTTTCTTT.

This chain links TRBV21-1 with TRBJ2-2; no DNA check was done on the table's D call, TRBD2. TRBV21-1 is flagged as a pseudogene. The CDR3 contains 12 residues. The CDR3 DNA reads as TGTGCCAGCAGCGCACGGTCGTCGGGGCTGTTTTTT. Protein product: CASSARSSGLFF.

The chain joins TRBV9 to TRBJ1-2, with 10 bases aligning to TRBD1. This CDR3 is built from 14 residues. Germline-derived CDR1 and CDR2 are SGDLS and YYNGEE. V lost 4 bases to trimming and J lost 8 bases; unmatched junction nucleotides: 8. The CDR3 is CASSPAGTGDGYTF. The CDR3 DNA follows: TGTGCCAGCAGCCCAGCCGGGACAGGGGACGGCTACACCTTC.

This sequence joins TRBV18 and TRBJ2-7; 7 positions match TRBD2. Trimming cost V 1 base and J 6 bases; bases outside gene matches: 9. Germline assignment: CDR1 KGHSH and CDR2 LQKENI. This CDR3 is built from 15 residues. The CDR3 DNA is TGTGCCAGCTCACCACGGATGGCGGGAGAATCCGAGCAGTACTTC. This codes for CASSPRMAGESEQYF.

The rearrangement links TRBV2 to TRBJ2-5, with D perhaps matching TRBD1 (6 bases). The length of the CDR3 is 16 residues. Trimming took 6 bases from V and 0 from J, leaving 17 bases between them. Germline lookup yields CDR1 SNHLY and CDR2 FYNNEI. The CDR3 nucleotides read TGTGCCAGCAGCTCAGGGACCCGGACAGACCAAGAGACCCAGTACTTC. Translation gives CASSSGTRTDQETQYF.

This clone was seen only a few times. The chain recombines TRBV19 with TRBJ2-1, with TRBD2 identical over 7 bases. Germline V gene sequence: CDR1 LNHDA, CDR2 SQIVND (reference sequence). This CDR3 is 16 amino acids long. The V and J ends lost 3 bases and 6 bases, in that order; junction bases with no gene match: 11. For the CDR3, the DNA is TGTGCCAGTAGTATCCGGACGGGGACTACTACCAATGAGCAGTTCTTC. Residues: CASSIRTGTTTNEQFF.

This clone was seen only once. The chain uses TRBV5-8 and TRBJ1-5; D not resolved. Germline V lookup: CDR1 SGHTS, CDR2 YDEGEE. The CDR3 runs to 17 residues. V lost 0 bases to trimming and J lost 1 base, with 14 bases between them. The DNA of the CDR3 is TGTGCCAGCAGCTTGGGCCCCGCGCCTCGGAGCAATCAGCCCCAGCATTTT. Translated, it gives CASSLGPAPRSNQPQHF.

The chain couples TRBV6-6 to TRBJ2-3; 7 bases fit TRBD1. CDR1 and CDR2 (germline): MNHNY, SVGAGI (reference sequence). V was pared by 8 bases and J by 4 bases, with 15 bases of the junction left unmatched. CDR3 length: 16 amino acids. Here the CDR3 DNA reads TGTGCCAGCGGCATATCTCGAGACAGGGCGCCAGATACGCAGTATTTT. The encoded protein is CASGISRDRAPDTQYF.

This clone was seen more than once but under ten times. The genes are TRBV9 and TRBJ2-3; D is unclear. This CDR3 is built from 15 residues. Trimming pared 0 bases from V and 2 bases from J, leaving 10 bases between. Germline CDR1 reads SGDLS; CDR2 reads YYNGEE. CDR3 DNA sequence: TGTGCCAGCAGCGTAGGGTACCTCTCCACAGATACGCAGTATTTT. Its translation is CASSVGYLSTDTQYF.

This chain uses TRBV6-5 with TRBJ2-7; a weak D match, TRBD2 (5 bases). This CDR3 spans 15 amino acids. Between the trimmed V and J ends, which lost 6 bases and 0 bases, there was a span of 15 bases. From germline, CDR1 is MNHEY and CDR2 SVGAGI. CDR3 bases: TGTGCCAGCAGACCAGGACGGGGAAGCTCCTACGAGCAGTACTTC. Residues: CASRPGRGSSYEQYF.

This clone was detected a few times. This rearrangement joins TRBV28 to TRBJ2-7; perhaps D is TRBD1 or TRBD2 (5 bases each). Germline V gives CDR1 MDHEN, CDR2 SYDVKM. V lost 6 bases and J 2 bases, leaving 17 bases between the germline ends. This CDR3 spans 15 amino acids. The CDR3 DNA is TGTGCCAGCAGATCCCCGGGGCGCTCTACCTACGAGCAGTACTTC. This codes for CASRSPGRSTYEQYF.

This CDR3 reads CASSRRQPDTQYF. CDR3 DNA sequence: TGTGCCAGCAGTCGTCGACAGCCGGATACGCAGTATTTT. The chain carries TRBV28 and TRBJ2-3; TRBD1 is a possible D gene (5 bases). The CDR3 runs 13 residues. Germline CDR1 and CDR2: MDHEN and SYDVKM. Trimming stripped 5 bases from V and 6 bases from J, with 12 bases between.

J is TRBJ2-3 and V is TRBV7-6, with D maybe TRBD2 (6 bases). Germline CDR1 reads SGHVS; CDR2 reads FNYEAQ. The V gene lost 3 bases and the J gene lost 6 bases, with 10 bases spanning the gap. CDR3 length equals 13 residues. The CDR3 bases are TGTGCCAGCAGCTTTGGGAGGCACGATACGCAGTATTTT. Its protein product is CASSFGRHDTQYF.

This sequence joins TRBV28 and TRBJ2-1; TRBD2 matches 8 bases. CDR1 is MDHEN, CDR2 SYDVKM, per germline. J lost 5 bases, V lost 2 bases, and 5 bases had no gene match. CDR3 size: 15 residues. The CDR3 region is CASSLGAGGHNEQFF. The CDR3 bases are TGTGCCAGCAGTTTAGGTGCGGGAGGTCACAATGAGCAGTTCTTC.

The chain has TRBV6-6 and TRBJ2-5; tentatively, D is TRBD1 (5 bases). Trimming shortened V by 3 bases and J by 5 bases, and 7 bases separated the two germline ends. Germline V gene data show CDR1 as MNHNY and CDR2 as SVGAGI (reference sequence). There are 12 residues in the CDR3. The CDR3 bases are TGTGCCAGCAGTTATGGGGCGGAGACCCAGTACTTC. Its protein product is CASSYGAETQYF.

This clone was observed a few times. The genes are TRBV19 and TRBJ2-3; TRBD2 agrees at 7 bases. This CDR3 spans 16 amino acids. The V and J ends lost 3 bases and 2 bases, in that order; junction bases with no gene match: 8. Per germline, CDR1 LNHDA and CDR2 SQIVND (reference sequence). The CDR3 coding sequence is TGTGCCAGTAGTATCGTGGCGGGAGAGTACACAGATACGCAGTATTTT. Translation: CASSIVAGEYTDTQYF.

This chain joins TRBV29-1 and TRBJ2-1; D may be TRBD2 (5 bases). The CDR3 extends over 13 amino acids. From germline, CDR1 is SQVTM and CDR2 ANQGSEA. V was pared by 7 bases and J by 0 bases, with 10 bases between. The CDR3, as DNA: TGCAGCGCTACTAGGAGCTCCTACAATGAGCAGTTCTTC. Amino acid sequence: CSATRSSYNEQFF.

The J gene is TRBJ2-1, the V gene TRBV7-2; possibly TRBD2 for D (5 bases). V was cut by 5 bases and J by 4 bases, with 15 bases left in between. CDR3 length: 15 residues. Germline V gene sequence: CDR1 SGHTA, CDR2 FQGNSA. The CDR3 DNA sequence: TGTGCCAGCAGCCCACGGTCTAGCAGATACAATGAGCAGTTCTTC. This encodes CASSPRSSRYNEQFF.

The chain combines TRBV7-8 with TRBJ2-3; 7 bases align to TRBD2. The ends lost 5 bases at V and 6 bases at J; junction bases unmatched: 20. There are 18 residues in the CDR3. CDR1 and CDR2 (germline): SGHVS, FQNEAQ. The CDR3 DNA reads TGTGCCAGCAGCCCCCGGCGAGGGTTGCGGGAGAGGGTTGATACGCAGTATTTT. Its translation: CASSPRRGLRERVDTQYF.

This clone was observed a handful of times. CDR3 nucleotides: TGCAGCGTTTCGGTGACGGATGGCTACAATGAGCAGTTCTTC. Translating it yields CSVSVTDGYNEQFF. This chain connects TRBV29-1 to TRBJ2-1; no firm D call. Trimming took 5 bases from V and 3 from J, leaving 14 bases between them. The germline gives CDR1 SQVTM, CDR2 ANQGSEA. The CDR3 has 14 residues.

V is TRBV5-4 and J is TRBJ2-5, with D perhaps matching TRBD2 (6 bases). CDR3 length: 17 residues. Germline V gene data show CDR1 as SGHNT and CDR2 as YYREEE (reference sequence). The V gene lost 0 bases and the J gene lost 0 bases, with 15 bases spanning the gap. The CDR3 nucleotides read TGTGCCAGCAGCTTGGGGGGAGGCGGTGGTAACCAAGAGACCCAGTACTTC. Amino acids: CASSLGGGGGNQETQYF.

V and J are TRBV7-2 and TRBJ2-1, with D possibly matching TRBD2 (6 bases). This CDR3 comprises 15 residues. The V end lost 5 bases, the J end lost 4 bases, and 15 bases lay between the germline ends. The germline V gene encodes CDR1 SGHTA and CDR2 FQGNSA. CDR3 in amino acids: CASSRTGTSYNEQFF. The CDR3 DNA follows: TGTGCCAGCAGCCGTACCGGGACTTCTTACAATGAGCAGTTCTTC. The entire variable domain, with the rest obtained from reference TRBV7-2 and TRBJ2-1, is as follows: GAGVSQSPSNKVTEKGKDVELRCDPISGHTALYWYRQSLGQGLEFLIYFQGNSAPDKSGLPSDRFSAERTGGSVSTLTIQRTQQEDSAVYLCASSRTGTSYNEQFFGPGTRLTVL.

The chain recombines TRBV7-9 with TRBJ2-3; D perhaps matches TRBD2 (6 bases). Germline values: CDR1 SEHNR, CDR2 FQNEAQ (reference sequence). Trimming removed 2 bases from V and 4 bases from J, with 10 bases in between. The CDR3 is 14 residues long. This CDR3 is CASSLMGEADTQYF. The CDR3 bases are TGTGCCAGCAGCTTAATGGGGGAGGCAGATACGCAGTATTTT.